This T cell receptor beta chain is from a study of blood T cell repertoires in COVID-19 (dated by TCRdb to the early 2020s). Turning to the overall study: Samples from collaborators originated in the United States, Italy and Spain and spanned both the acute and convalescent phases of COVID-19. The prospective study material was composed of cDNA or gDNA derived from T cells, B-cell-depleted T cells, or PBMCs. Deeply sampled blood TCRbeta repertoires from subjects exposed to, actively infected with, or recovered from COVID-19 were included in the dataset. A freely available public database, intended as a resource for researchers studying the immune response to SARS-CoV-2, is where the repertoires were released. Samples came from the ongoing ImmuneRACE study (first 160 participants) plus 1,254 subjects from 6 global collaborators. The sample metadata nearly always contained a de-identified subject ID, COVID-19 status, age in years and sex. HLA class I and class II types, where available, came from metadata supplied by the sample provider rather than from assay-based typing.

As for this clone: The antigen it recognizes is unknown. It has no much larger one-base neighbor in the sample; base qualities were not kept. Other DNA sequences in the same sample also yield this CDR3.

Points the paper makes about the study in general: How much clinical and demographic metadata was included differed by source and by participant, and the metadata was provided uncurated.

The germline V gene (reference sequence) sets CDR1 to LNHDA and CDR2 to SQIVND. From its cysteine to its phenylalanine, the CDR3 spans 13 amino acids. This entry keeps only the CDR3 DNA: 39 bases, framed from base 1. Deletion took 6 bases off V and 4 bases off J, with a span of 12 bases between the germline ends. TCRbeta CDR3 regions were amplified from genomic DNA using the immunoSEQ Assay, a bias-controlled multiplex PCR. In the paper's pipeline: Nucleated cell counts per sample were estimated from amplification of reference gene primers within the assay. Sequence reads were collapsed and filtered to measure the absolute abundance of every unique TCRbeta CDR3 rearrangement. For each sample, productive Simpson clonality was calculated as the square root of Simpson's diversity index across productive rearrangements. Not all clones reach the TCRdb copy of this immuneACCESS table, which keeps in-frame sequences only. Checked studies attribute under half of the gap to unresolved V genes and leave the rest unexplained. V and J calls and clone size are copied from that table; D and trimming were computed from the DNA. The sample data list 300,000 or so clones, and around 86% of these were observed just once. 1% of the sample is in the top ten clones.

Whole blood was collected in K2EDTA tubes by collaborating institutions according to the institutions' own protocols. For TCRbeta analysis, collaborators shipped samples as frozen whole blood, isolated PBMCs, or DNA extracted from either of those sample types. The sequence links TRBV19 to TRBJ1-1, with no confident D gene call. The clonotype originates from a man between 45 and 60 years old with active or convalescent COVID-19. Input material: peripheral blood. The nucleotide sequence is TGTGCCAGTAGCCTTGGGCTAACCACTGAAGCTTTCTTT. This codes for CASSLGLTTEAFF. With the portions outside the CDR3 filled from the reference TRBV19 and TRBJ1-1 genes, the complete variable region becomes DGGITQSPKYLFRKEGQNVTLSCEQNLNHDAMYWYRQDPGQGLRLIYYSQIVNDFQKGDIAEGYSVSREKKESFPLTVTSAQKNPTAFYLCASSLGLTTEAFFGQGTRLTVV.